The subject of this entry is one TCR beta chain. Germline CDR1 and CDR2: SGHNT and YYREEE (reference sequence). V was shortened by 4 bases and J by 5 bases, with 18 bases between the two germline ends. This CDR3 is 15 amino acids long. Patients of the Seattle cohort, enrolled during active infection, were followed longitudinally. Assay: immunoSEQ multiplex PCR; the TCRdb copy retains only in-frame clones and omits some. The profile shows 300,000 to 400,000 clones, 89% of them singletons. This sample is drawn from a study of blood T cell repertoires in COVID-19. Study-wide context: Specimens from acute and convalescent COVID-19 originated in the United States, Italy and Spain.

The sequencing sample was made of peripheral blood. The genes are TRBV5-4 and TRBJ2-5; maybe TRBD2 (6 bases). The receptor was derived from a woman in her 30s with COVID-19, enrolled during active disease. CDR3 residues: CASSLVWGDVETQYF. CDR3 sequence (DNA): TGTGCCAGCAGCCTGGTTTGGGGGGATGTGGAGACCCAGTACTTC.